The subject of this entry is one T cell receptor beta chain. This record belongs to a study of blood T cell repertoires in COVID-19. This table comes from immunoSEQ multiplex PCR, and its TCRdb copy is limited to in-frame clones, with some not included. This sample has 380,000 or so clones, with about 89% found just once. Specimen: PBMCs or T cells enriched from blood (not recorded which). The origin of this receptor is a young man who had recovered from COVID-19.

The CDR3 here is CAIRDGVNEQFF. The CDR3 nucleotides read TGTGCCATCAGAGACGGGGTGAATGAGCAGTTCTTC. This sequence joins TRBV10-3 and TRBJ2-1; possible D gene TRBD2, 5 bases. This CDR3 spans 12 amino acids. CDR1 and CDR2 (germline): ENHRY, SYGVKD. V lost 6 bases and J 7 bases, leaving 10 bases between the germline ends.